The rows below give T cell receptor beta chains drawn from one sample of a study of T cell changes during pregnancy in multiple sclerosis. The data were produced by immunoSEQ multiplex PCR, yet TCRdb's version contains in-frame clones alone and is incomplete. This table has approximately 65,000 clones, about 90% appearing once. Sequencing was performed on CD4+ T cells from peripheral blood mononuclear cells, taken in the first trimester of pregnancy. These receptors all come from a female donor with multiple sclerosis, enrolled in a pregnancy study. Both conserved end residues are part of each CDR3. The D gene is left open where the match is weak. Clone sizes are given selectively: once, few, many, or a class where the clone is expanded.

D	J	size	V	DNA	CDR3
.	TRBJ2-7	.	TRBV28	TGTGCCAGCAGCCAGACTCACGAGCAGTACTTC	CASSQTHEQYF
TRBD1	TRBJ1-1	once	TRBV6-6	TGTGCCAGCAGTAAACCCCCGGACAGGGCTTCCACTGAAGCTTTCTTT	CASSKPPDRASTEAFF
TRBD2	TRBJ2-7	.	TRBV7-7	TGTGCTAGCAGCCCCCGGTCGGGGGGTTCCTACGAGCAGTACTTC	CASSPRSGGSYEQYF
TRBD1	TRBJ1-1	.	TRBV7-9	TGTGCCAGCAGCTTAGGGGACAGGGGCGTTTTCTTT	CASSLGDRGVFF
.	TRBJ1-2	.	TRBV7-3	TGTGCCAGCAGCCCGCTCCCGGCGACAGGATCGGACTATGGCTACACCTTC	CASSPLPATGSDYGYTF
TRBD1	TRBJ1-3	.	TRBV7-2	TGTGCCAGCAGCCTCCGTTTGGGACAGGGATCTGGCGGAAACACCATATATTTT	CASSLRLGQGSGGNTIYF
TRBD2	TRBJ2-4	.	TRBV7-2	TGTGCCAGCAGCTTCGGACTAGCGGGGGGGCCCGTCAAAAACATTCAGTACTTC	CASSFGLAGGPVKNIQYF
TRBD1	TRBJ1-2	.	TRBV4-3	TGCGCCAGCAGCCTCCAGGGACAGGTCGATCATGGCTACACCTTC	CASSLQGQVDHGYTF
TRBD1	TRBJ2-6	.	TRBV29-1	TGCAGCGTTCTTTTCGGACAGGGTATTTCTGGGGCCAACGTCCTGACTTTC	CSVLFGQGISGANVLTF
.	TRBJ1-3	.	TRBV9	TGTGCCAGCAGCGTCGCCTGGGAGGCCACAACCTCTGGCAACACCATATATTTT	CASSVAWEATTSGNTIYF
TRBD1	TRBJ1-2	once	TRBV6-5	TGTGCCAGCAGGGGGACAGGGAGTATAGATGGCTACACCTTC	CASRGTGSIDGYTF
.	TRBJ1-6	.	TRBV19	TGTGCCAGTATATTCACTCGATATAATTCACCCCTCCACTTT	CASIFTRYNSPLHF
.	TRBJ2-7	.	TRBV27	TGTGCCAGCAGTCGTCGAGCCTCCTACGAGCAGTACTTC	CASSRRASYEQYF
.	TRBJ1-4	.	TRBV6-1	TGTGCCAGCAGTTTCCAGGGAAACAATGAAAAACTGTTTTTT	CASSFQGNNEKLFF
.	TRBJ2-3	few	TRBV7-2	TGTGCCAGCAGCTTATCTTGGGGACAAGATACGCAGTATTTT	CASSLSWGQDTQYF
TRBD2	TRBJ2-1	.	TRBV7-3	TGTGCCAGCAGCTTAACGCTAGCGGGGACGACTGAGCAGTTCTTC	CASSLTLAGTTEQFF
.	TRBJ1-6	.	TRBV7-9	TGTGCCAGCACCCAAGCGAGAGGACCCCTCCACTTT	CASTQARGPLHF
TRBD1	TRBJ2-6	.	TRBV15	TGTGCCACCAGCAGGCAGGGGGCGGCTGGGGCCAACGTCCTGACTTTC	CATSRQGAAGANVLTF
.	TRBJ1-1	.	TRBV7-3	TGTGCCAGCAGCCCGCAAGGACAGACGAACACTGAAGCTTTCTTT	CASSPQGQTNTEAFF
TRBD1	TRBJ1-4	.	TRBV30	TGTGCCTGGACTGGGACAGGGTTTGAAAAACTGTTTTTT	CAWTGTGFEKLFF
TRBD1	TRBJ1-1	.	TRBV5-4	TGTGCCAGCAGCAAGGGGGCGGCGAGGGACACTGAAGCTTTCTTT	CASSKGAARDTEAFF
.	TRBJ1-3	.	TRBV18	TGTGCCAGCTCAACGGGGTTAGGAAACACCATATATTTT	CASSTGLGNTIYF
.	TRBJ1-6	.	TRBV7-9	TGTGCCAGCAGCTCGCGGGCCGGGCTCTATAATTCACCCCTCCACTTT	CASSSRAGLYNSPLHF
.	TRBJ1-3	.	TRBV9	TGTGCCAGCAGCGTAGCTGGGGGGGGTGGAAACACCATATATTTT	CASSVAGGGGNTIYF
TRBD1	TRBJ1-5	.	TRBV6-5	TGTGCCAGCAGTACAGGGGGAGGCAATCAGCCCCAGCATTTT	CASSTGGGNQPQHF
TRBD1	TRBJ1-1	.	TRBV10-3	TGTGCCATCAGTGAGTCGGGACAGGGCGGGACTGAAGCTTTCTTT	CAISESGQGGTEAFF
TRBD1	TRBJ1-2	.	TRBV9	TGTGCCAGCAGCATCGAGACAGGGGGCAGGTATGGCTACACCTTC	CASSIETGGRYGYTF
.	TRBJ2-3	.	TRBV19	TGTGCCAGTAACGGGGGACTCACAGATACGCAGTATTTT	CASNGGLTDTQYF
.	TRBJ1-2	.	TRBV5-1	TGCGCCAGCAGCTTCCTGGAGGGAATCAATTATGGCTACACCTTC	CASSFLEGINYGYTF
.	TRBJ1-1	.	TRBV2	TGTGCCAGTGGGGGGGGTCAGGGGTGGAACACTGAAGCTTTCTTT	CASGGGQGWNTEAFF
.	TRBJ1-4	.	TRBV15	TGTGCCACCAGCACAGGTCCACAGTTTTATAAAGAAAAACTGTTTTTT	CATSTGPQFYKEKLFF